One and the same sample provided the 25 T cell receptor beta chains below, sequenced in a study of blood T cell repertoires in COVID-19. Libraries were prepared by immunoSEQ multiplex PCR; TCRdb keeps only in-frame clonotypes and omits some of them. The profile covers 390,000 or so clones, with around 90% appearing a single time and around 7% taken by the ten largest. The sequencing input was peripheral blood. The receptor source for this set is a man aged 18 to 30 with active or convalescent COVID-19.

The V gene is TRBV5-1, the J gene TRBJ2-1, with 9 positions matching TRBD2. The V gene's germline CDR1 is SGHRS and CDR2 YFSETQ. The J segment lost 5 bases and the V segment lost 10 bases, leaving 13 bases of the junction unmatched. The CDR3 runs 15 residues. The CDR3 nucleotides read TGCGCCGTCTCGCGGGAGGGTTTTGAGGACAATGAGCAGTTCTTC. It is translated as CAVSREGFEDNEQFF.

The chain recombines TRBV6-6 with TRBJ1-1, with a weak D call TRBD1 (6 bases). CDR1 and CDR2 (germline): MNHNY, SVGAGI (reference sequence). The CDR3 contains 13 residues. V was pared by 6 bases and J by 5 bases, with 13 bases between. The CDR3 nucleotides are TGTGCCAGCAGCAGACAGGAAAGTACTGAAGCTTTCTTT. Protein sequence: CASSRQESTEAFF.

This clone was recorded at least ten times. The rearrangement links TRBV24-1 to TRBJ2-1; D might be TRBD2 (5 bases). Germline-derived CDR1 and CDR2 are KGHDR and SFDVKD. V was shortened by 4 bases and J by 0 bases, with 15 bases between the two germline ends. This CDR3 region has 17 residues. This CDR3 reads CATSDPVAGSSYNEQFF. CDR3 nucleotide sequence: TGTGCCACCAGTGACCCGGTGGCGGGTAGCTCCTACAATGAGCAGTTCTTC.

This clone was seen more than once but under ten times. The CDR3 nucleotides read TGTGCCAGCACCCAAAGTCTAGGGGGCGGGGAGCTGTTTTTT. It translates to CASTQSLGGGELFF. The V and J genes are TRBV6-5 and TRBJ2-2; D is perhaps TRBD1 (6 bases). V was cut by 7 bases and J by 7 bases, with 16 bases left in between. Germline V gene sequence: CDR1 MNHEY, CDR2 SVGAGI. There are 14 residues in the CDR3.

The chain recombines TRBV16 with TRBJ2-3; D remains unclear. Germline V lookup: CDR1 KGHSY, CDR2 FQNENV. The ends were cut back, 4 bases at V and 2 bases at J, with 7 bases in the middle. The CDR3 covers 13 residues. The CDR3 spells CASSPLSTDTQYF. In nucleotides, the CDR3 is TGTGCCAGCAGCCCTCTGTCCACAGATACGCAGTATTTT.

CDR3 residues: CASSSGLMNQPQHF. In nucleotides, the CDR3 is TGTGCCAGCAGCTCGGGACTTATGAATCAGCCCCAGCATTTT. V usage is TRBV7-6 and J usage is TRBJ1-5; D is perhaps TRBD1 (5 bases). This CDR3 region has 14 residues. Looked up from germline, CDR1 is SGHVS and CDR2 is FNYEAQ. V gave up 4 bases and J gave up 4 bases, with 11 bases separating them.

In regard to this clone: At one end, the junction sequence differs from germline, possibly due to a read error. The chain employs TRBV18 and TRBJ2-2; 7 nucleotides match TRBD2. The CDR3 contains 15 residues. Looked up from germline, CDR1 is KGHSH and CDR2 is LQKENI. CDR3 loop: CASTPAGANTGELFF. CDR3 bases: TGTGCCAGCACACCGGCGGGAGCTAACACCGGGGAGCTGTTTTTT.

This sequence joins TRBV4-1 and TRBJ2-2; 10 bases are a match to TRBD1. The CDR3 length is 19 residues. Trimming cost V 1 base and J 1 base; bases outside gene matches: 9. Germline CDR1 reads MGHRA; CDR2 reads YSYEKL. CDR3 sequence: CASSQVMGQGFLNTGELFF. In DNA form, the CDR3 reads TGCGCCAGCAGCCAAGTAATGGGACAGGGGTTCCTGAACACCGGGGAGCTGTTTTTT.

The chain uses TRBV2 and TRBJ2-5; D is unresolved. The CDR3 is 14 residues long. Germline loops: CDR1 SNHLY, CDR2 FYNNEI. V was shortened by 2 bases and J by 4 bases, with 11 bases between the two germline ends. As DNA, the CDR3 is TGTGCCAGCAGTGAACCTCGACAAGTAGAGACCCAGTACTTC. It specifies CASSEPRQVETQYF.

The chain is built from TRBV5-1 and TRBJ2-1; 11 bases line up with TRBD1. Per the germline V gene, CDR1 is SGHRS and CDR2 is YFSETQ. V shed 1 base and J 8 bases; nucleotides not matched to a gene: 11. CDR3 length: 17 amino acids. For the CDR3, the DNA is TGCGCCAGCAGCTTGACTCCAGATAGGACAGGGGGCCATGAGCAGTTCTTC. Encoded protein: CASSLTPDRTGGHEQFF.

This chain links TRBV5-1 with TRBJ1-5, with TRBD1 identical over 12 bases. The ends lost 5 bases at V and 8 bases at J; junction bases unmatched: 8. The CDR3 is made up of 15 amino acids. CDR1 and CDR2 from the germline V gene are SGHRS and YFSETQ. CDR3 residues: CASRTGTGGFEPQHF. The CDR3, as DNA: TGCGCCAGCAGAACCGGGACAGGGGGCTTTGAGCCCCAGCATTTT.

The J gene is TRBJ2-1, the V gene TRBV6-2 or TRBV6-3; 12 bases fit TRBD2. The ends lost 4 bases at V and 7 bases at J; junction bases unmatched: 2. The CDR3 totals 14 residues. CDR1 is MNHEY, CDR2 SVGEGT, per germline. CDR3 DNA: TGTGCCAGCAGTTTTCTAGCGGGGGGGAATGAGCAGTTCTTC. This codes for CASSFLAGGNEQFF.

This rearrangement joins TRBV15 to TRBJ1-2; the match to TRBD1 covers 9 bases. Germline CDR1 reads LNHNV; CDR2 reads YYDKDF (reference sequence). Unmatched junction bases numbered 5, after V lost 0 bases and J lost 0 bases. CDR3 size: 17 residues. Here the CDR3 DNA reads TGTGCCACCAGCAGAGACCATGGACAGGGGACTAACTATGGCTACACCTTC. Its translation is CATSRDHGQGTNYGYTF.

V usage is TRBV9 and J usage is TRBJ2-3, with 11 bases aligning to TRBD2. This CDR3 comprises 17 residues. CDR1 SGDLS and CDR2 YYNGEE come from the germline V gene. The junction had 7 bases not matched to a gene; V was cut back by 0 bases and J by 4 bases. The CDR3 sequence: CASSVGSGRAISDTQYF. CDR3 nucleotide sequence: TGTGCCAGCAGCGTAGGTAGCGGGAGGGCCATCTCAGATACGCAGTATTTT.

The genes are TRBV6-4 and TRBJ2-3; the D gene is possibly TRBD2 (6 bases). This CDR3 spans 13 amino acids. V dropped 5 bases and J dropped 0 bases, with 6 bases sitting between them. The germline gives CDR1 MRHNA, CDR2 SNTAGT. CDR3 sequence reads: CASSSGSTDTQYF. Written as DNA, the CDR3 is TGTGCCAGCAGTAGCGGGAGCACAGATACGCAGTATTTT.

The rearrangement uses TRBV5-8 and TRBJ1-6; 8 bases are a match to TRBD1. Germline CDR1 is SGHTS and CDR2 is YDEGEE. The CDR3 length is 17 residues. V trimming: 3 bases; J trimming: 4 bases; junction bases outside the gene matches: 9. CDR3 nucleotide sequence: TGTGCCAGCAGCTATCGAGGACAGGGTAGATATAATTCACCCCTCCACTTT. Protein: CASSYRGQGRYNSPLHF.

The chain couples TRBV19 to TRBJ1-3, with a possible D match to TRBD1 (5 bases). The V end was cut by 3 bases, the J end by 4 bases, with 10 bases between. The germline V gene has CDR1 LNHDA and CDR2 SQIVND (reference sequence). CDR3 length: 14 residues. The CDR3 sequence: CASSIPGFGNTIYF. The CDR3 DNA sequence: TGTGCCAGTAGTATCCCAGGGTTCGGAAACACCATATATTTT.

The genes are TRBV28 and TRBJ2-3; 9 nucleotides agree with TRBD2. Per the germline V gene, CDR1 is MDHEN and CDR2 is SYDVKM. This CDR3 contains 16 residues. V dropped 3 bases and J dropped 3; count of bases not matched to a gene: 7. The DNA of the CDR3 is TGTGCCAGCAGTTTTACCGTAGCGGGAGTGACAGATACGCAGTATTTT. This gives the protein CASSFTVAGVTDTQYF.

The J gene is TRBJ1-4, the V gene TRBV9, with 7 bases that match TRBD1. V was pared by 4 bases and J by 5 bases, with 8 bases of the junction left unmatched. The CDR3 is 15 residues long. Germline assignment: CDR1 SGDLS and CDR2 YYNGEE. The CDR3 DNA reads as TGTGCCAGCAGCTCGACAGGGAGGACCAATGAAAAACTGTTTTTT. Protein: CASSSTGRTNEKLFF.

As regards this clone: The same CDR3 arises from other DNA sequences in this sample as well. The V call is TRBV18, the J call TRBJ2-7; possibly TRBD1 for D (6 bases). Germline lookup yields CDR1 KGHSH and CDR2 LQKENI. V was shortened by 3 bases and J by 2 bases, with 8 bases between the two germline ends. There are 13 residues in the CDR3. The CDR3, as DNA: TGTGCCAGCTCACCTACAGGGACCTACGAGCAGTACTTC. Amino acids: CASSPTGTYEQYF.

The rearrangement uses TRBV6-2 or TRBV6-3 and TRBJ1-2, with no clear D. The CDR3 has 12 residues. V was pared by 6 bases and J by 6 bases, with 11 bases between. Germline CDR1 is MNHEY and CDR2 is SVGEGT. The CDR3 nucleotides read TGTGCCAGCAGCCCTTCCTACGATGGCTACACCTTC. It codes for CASSPSYDGYTF.

The chain combines TRBV7-2 with TRBJ1-5; tentatively, D is TRBD1 (5 bases). In germline, CDR1 is SGHTA, CDR2 FQGNSA. V was trimmed by 2 bases and J by 4 bases, leaving 15 bases between them. The CDR3 totals 16 residues. For the CDR3, the DNA is TGTGCCAGCAGCTTACGGGGGAATGCTTTTAATCAGCCCCAGCATTTT. Protein product: CASSLRGNAFNQPQHF.

J is TRBJ2-5 and V is TRBV7-9; tentatively, D is TRBD2 (7 bases). The CDR3 runs 16 residues. V was clipped by 4 bases and J by 5 bases, with 20 bases between them. CDR1 is SEHNR and CDR2 is FQNEAQ in the germline V gene (reference sequence). DNA of the CDR3: TGTGCCAGCAGCTCTCTAGGTCGGGGGGCTGGGGAGACCCAGTACTTC. Its protein product is CASSSLGRGAGETQYF.

The CDR3 loop is CASRPVESSYEQYF. CDR3 DNA: TGTGCCAGCAGGCCCGTCGAGAGCTCCTACGAGCAGTACTTC. The gene calls are TRBV7-2 and TRBJ2-7, with D unresolved. The CDR3 sequence is 14 residues long. Germline-derived CDR1 and CDR2 are SGHTA and FQGNSA. Deletions cut 6 bases from V and 0 bases from J, with 12 bases between.

This chain uses TRBV9 with TRBJ1-3; D unresolved. Trimming shortened V by 4 bases and J by 2 bases, and 13 bases separated the two germline ends. CDR3 length: 15 residues. The V gene's germline CDR1 is SGDLS and CDR2 YYNGEE. This CDR3 reads CASSPQGATGNTIYF. The CDR3 coding sequence is TGTGCCAGCAGCCCCCAAGGAGCTACTGGAAACACCATATATTTT.